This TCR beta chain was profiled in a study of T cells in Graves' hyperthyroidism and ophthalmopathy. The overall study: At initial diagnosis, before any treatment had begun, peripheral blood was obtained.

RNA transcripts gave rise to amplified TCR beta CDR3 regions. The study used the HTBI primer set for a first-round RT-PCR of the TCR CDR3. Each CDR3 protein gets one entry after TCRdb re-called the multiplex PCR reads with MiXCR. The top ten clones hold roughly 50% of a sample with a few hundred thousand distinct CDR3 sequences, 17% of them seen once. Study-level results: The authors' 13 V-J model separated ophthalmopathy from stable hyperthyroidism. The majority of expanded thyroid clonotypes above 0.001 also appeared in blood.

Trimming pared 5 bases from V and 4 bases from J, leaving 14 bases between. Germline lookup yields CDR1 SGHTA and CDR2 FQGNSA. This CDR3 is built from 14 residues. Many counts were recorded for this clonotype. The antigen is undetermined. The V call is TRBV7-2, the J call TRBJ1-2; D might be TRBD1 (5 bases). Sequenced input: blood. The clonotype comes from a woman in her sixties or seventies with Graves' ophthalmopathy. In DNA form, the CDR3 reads TGTGCCAGCAGCCCAACGGACATCCGCTATGGCTACACCTTC. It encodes CASSPTDIRYGYTF.